These 5 T cell receptor beta chains originate from one sample sequenced in a study of cytomegalovirus exposure and HLA in healthy donors. Use of 60 Vbeta and 13 Jbeta primers characterized the PCR. Method: immunoSEQ multiplex PCR; TCRdb's copy keeps in-frame clones and lacks some. Of over 55,000 clones listed, about 70% are singletons. The sequencing input was PBMCs. The receptors were gathered from a man between 35 and 55 years old in good health and CMV-seropositive.

The gene calls are TRBV5-1 and TRBJ1-5; D gene unclear. Trimming left V 5 bases short and J 3 bases short, with 12 bases between. Germline V gene data show CDR1 as SGHRS and CDR2 as YFSETQ. This CDR3 comprises 14 residues. DNA for the CDR3: TGCGCCAGCAGTCCCTTCAGTCCCAATCAGCCCCAGCATTTT. This translates into CASSPFSPNQPQHF.

The chain joins TRBV13 to TRBJ2-3; D is perhaps TRBD2 (6 bases). The CDR3 sequence is 14 residues long. Trimming stripped 3 bases from V and 0 bases from J, with 7 bases between. CDR1 and CDR2 from the germline V gene are PRHDT and FYEKMQ (reference sequence). The CDR3 region is CASSFSGSTDTQYF. The CDR3 bases are TGTGCCAGCAGCTTCAGCGGGAGCACAGATACGCAGTATTTT.

The V and J genes are TRBV9 and TRBJ1-2; D perhaps matches TRBD1 (5 bases). CDR3 length equals 16 residues. Germline V gives CDR1 SGDLS, CDR2 YYNGEE. V gave up 0 bases and J gave up 6 bases, with 18 bases separating them. The DNA of the CDR3 is TGTGCCAGCAGCGTAGCTGGGGCAGGTGGTCTAGATGGCTACACCTTC. This encodes CASSVAGAGGLDGYTF.

This clone has only a few counts. The chain recombines TRBV5-8 with TRBJ1-4; 11 bases are a match to TRBD1. The CDR3 length is 16 residues. V shed 4 bases and J 3 bases; nucleotides not matched to a gene: 5. Germline CDR1 SGHTS, CDR2 YDEGEE. CDR3 DNA: TGTGCCAGCAGCATGGACAGGGGGCTCCCTAATGAAAAACTGTTTTTT. It codes for CASSMDRGLPNEKLFF.

The gene calls are TRBV18 and TRBJ2-3; no clear D. The germline V gene encodes CDR1 KGHSH and CDR2 LQKENI. CDR3 size: 14 residues. V lost 4 bases and J 0 bases, leaving 8 bases between the germline ends. CDR3: CASSLAASTDTQYF. CDR3 bases: TGTGCCAGCTCACTGGCGGCTAGCACAGATACGCAGTATTTT.